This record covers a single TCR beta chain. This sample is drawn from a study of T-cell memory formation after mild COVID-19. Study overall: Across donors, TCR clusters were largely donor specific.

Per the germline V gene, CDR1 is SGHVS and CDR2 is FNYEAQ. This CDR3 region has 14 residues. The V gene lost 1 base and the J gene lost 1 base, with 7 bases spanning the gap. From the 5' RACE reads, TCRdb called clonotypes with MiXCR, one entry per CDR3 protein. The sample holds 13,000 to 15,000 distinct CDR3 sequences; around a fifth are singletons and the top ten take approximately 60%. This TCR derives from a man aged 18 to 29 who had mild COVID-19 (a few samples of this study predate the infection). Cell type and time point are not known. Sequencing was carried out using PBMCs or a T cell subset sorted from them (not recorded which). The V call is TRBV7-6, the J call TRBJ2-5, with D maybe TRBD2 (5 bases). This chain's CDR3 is CASSLGTLQETQYF. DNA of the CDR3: TGTGCCAGCAGCTTAGGGACTCTCCAAGAGACCCAGTACTTC.